A single sample is the source of the 13 T cell receptor beta chains below, sequenced in a study of blood T cell repertoires in COVID-19. Profiled with immunoSEQ multiplex PCR; TCRdb holds only in-frame clones, not every one. The sample lists tens of thousands of clones, approximately 83% occurring once. The specimen was peripheral blood. The origin of the receptors is a woman in her sixties with acute or convalescent COVID-19.

The chain joins TRBV4-1 to TRBJ2-7, with TRBD1 identical over 7 bases. CDR1 is MGHRA and CDR2 is YSYEKL in the germline V gene. This CDR3 is 14 amino acids long. V lost 2 bases, J lost 5 bases, and 6 bases stayed unmatched. The CDR3 loop is CASSQRQGINEQYF. The CDR3 DNA sequence: TGCGCCAGCAGCCAACGACAGGGTATCAACGAGCAGTACTTC.

The V call is TRBV28, the J call TRBJ2-3; D might be TRBD1 (6 bases). V lost 1 base and J 0 bases, leaving 17 bases between the germline ends. The CDR3 runs 18 residues. CDR1 is MDHEN and CDR2 is SYDVKM in the germline V gene. CDR3 nucleotides: TGTGCCAGCAGTTTATCAATCACAACAGGGTATAGCACAGATACGCAGTATTTT. This sequence encodes CASSLSITTGYSTDTQYF. The entire variable domain, with the rest obtained from reference TRBV28 and TRBJ2-3, is as follows: DVKVTQSSRYLVKRTGEKVFLECVQDMDHENMFWYRQDPGLGLRLIYFSYDVKMKEKGDIPEGYSVSREKKERFSLILESASTNQTSMYLCASSLSITTGYSTDTQYFGPGTRLTVL.

The chain recombines TRBV5-1 with TRBJ2-3, with D possibly being TRBD1 (6 bases). This CDR3 region has 14 residues. The germline V gene encodes CDR1 SGHRS and CDR2 YFSETQ. V lost 2 bases, J lost 2 bases, and 9 bases lay in between. CDR3 nucleotides: TGCGCCAGCAGCTTCGGACAGACCACAGATACGCAGTATTTT. This codes for CASSFGQTTDTQYF.

This chain links TRBV5-1 with TRBJ1-6; TRBD1 matches 9 bases. Looked up from germline, CDR1 is SGHRS and CDR2 is YFSETQ. The CDR3 is 16 residues long. The J segment lost 7 bases and the V segment lost 0 bases, leaving 5 bases of the junction unmatched. The CDR3 is CASSLASGQGNSPLHF. As DNA, the CDR3 is TGCGCCAGCAGCTTGGCGTCGGGACAGGGAAATTCACCCCTCCACTTT.

The gene calls are TRBV10-3 and TRBJ1-6; a possible D gene is TRBD1 (6 bases). The CDR3 is made up of 13 amino acids. V lost 4 bases and J lost 8, with 9 bases in between. Germline V lookup: CDR1 ENHRY, CDR2 SYGVKD. The CDR3: CAISGTADSPLHF. The CDR3 bases are TGTGCCATCAGTGGGACAGCTGATTCACCCCTCCACTTT.

The V gene is TRBV29-1, the J gene TRBJ1-2; 11 bases fit TRBD1. Germline CDR1 and CDR2: SQVTM and ANQGSEA. CDR3 length equals 17 residues. V shed 1 base and J 3 bases; nucleotides not matched to a gene: 10. CDR3 sequence (DNA): TGCAGCGTTGAAGTTCGAGGGACAGGGGGTTCGTACTATGGCTACACCTTC. This gives the protein CSVEVRGTGGSYYGYTF.

The genes are TRBV18 and TRBJ2-7; a possible D gene is TRBD1 (5 bases). The germline V gene encodes CDR1 KGHSH and CDR2 LQKENI. Trimming cost V 0 bases and J 4 bases, with 10 bases left between them. The CDR3 has 14 residues. CDR3 sequence: CASSPPTASYEQYF. CDR3 DNA: TGTGCCAGCTCACCACCGACAGCAAGTTACGAGCAGTACTTC.

This chain joins TRBV12-3 or TRBV12-4 and TRBJ2-1; 8 bases map to TRBD1. Unmatched junction bases numbered 4, after V lost 3 bases and J lost 9 bases. The CDR3 consists of 13 residues. The CDR3 here is CASSLSTGGEQFF. The CDR3 nucleotides are TGTGCCAGCAGTTTGAGCACAGGGGGTGAGCAGTTCTTC.

V and J are TRBV12-3 or TRBV12-4 and TRBJ1-2; weak D call: TRBD1 (5 bases). With 7 bases removed from V and 3 bases from J, the gap between germline ends came to 12 bases. The CDR3 extends over 13 amino acids. The CDR3 DNA reads as TGTGCCAGCACCGCCGGGGGGTACTATGGCTACACCTTC. It codes for CASTAGGYYGYTF.

The chain carries TRBV18 and TRBJ1-1; 10 bases align to TRBD1. The ends lost 0 bases at V and 6 bases at J; junction bases unmatched: 4. The CDR3 is 15 residues long. CDR1 and CDR2 from the germline V gene are KGHSH and LQKENI. Here the CDR3 reads CASSPPKDRGSEAFF. In DNA, the CDR3 is TGTGCCAGCTCACCACCGAAGGACAGGGGGTCTGAAGCTTTCTTT.

The CDR3 region is CASTPPGGIGYTF. In DNA form, the CDR3 reads TGTGCCAGCACCCCGCCGGGAGGGATTGGCTACACCTTC. The chain employs TRBV12-3 or TRBV12-4 and TRBJ1-2; D is uncertain. The ends were cut back, 7 bases at V and 7 bases at J, with 16 bases in the middle. The length of the CDR3 is 13 residues.

This clone was counted at least ten times. The chain is built from TRBV19 and TRBJ1-5, with D possibly TRBD1 on 6 matching bases. V lost 6 bases and J 2 bases, leaving 20 bases between the germline ends. CDR1 LNHDA and CDR2 SQIVND come from the germline V gene (reference sequence). The CDR3 contains 17 residues. The CDR3 coding sequence is TGTGCCAGTAGAGCAGGGGCAGGGTTGAGGGGCAATCAGCCCCAGCATTTT. It encodes CASRAGAGLRGNQPQHF.

The chain combines TRBV2 with TRBJ2-2; the D is unclear. The CDR3 is made up of 15 amino acids. V shed 0 bases and J shed 6 bases, with 11 bases lying between them. CDR1 SNHLY and CDR2 FYNNEI come from the germline V gene. CDR3 sequence reads: CASSEALGVAGELFF. In DNA form, the CDR3 reads TGTGCCAGCAGTGAAGCGCTTGGAGTCGCCGGGGAGCTGTTTTTT. Supplemented by reference TRBV2 and TRBJ2-2, the full variable domain reads EPEVTQTPSHQVTQMGQEVILRCVPISNHLYFYWYRQILGQKVEFLVSFYNNEISEKSEIFDDQFSVERPDGSNFTLKIRSTKLEDSAMYFCASSEALGVAGELFFGEGSRLTVL.